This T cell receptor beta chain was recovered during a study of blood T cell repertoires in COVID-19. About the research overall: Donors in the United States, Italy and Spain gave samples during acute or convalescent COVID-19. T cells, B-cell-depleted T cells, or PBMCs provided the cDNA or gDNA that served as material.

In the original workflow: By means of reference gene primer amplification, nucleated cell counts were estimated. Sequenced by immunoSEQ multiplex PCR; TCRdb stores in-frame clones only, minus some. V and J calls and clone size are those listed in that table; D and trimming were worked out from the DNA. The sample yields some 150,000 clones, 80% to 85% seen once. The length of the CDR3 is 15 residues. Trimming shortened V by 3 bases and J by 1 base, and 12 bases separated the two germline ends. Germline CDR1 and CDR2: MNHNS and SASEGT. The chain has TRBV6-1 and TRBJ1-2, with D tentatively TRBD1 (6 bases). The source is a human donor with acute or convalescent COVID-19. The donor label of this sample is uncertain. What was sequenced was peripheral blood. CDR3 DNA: TGTGCCAGCAGTGAGACCTGGACAGATAACTATGGCTACACCTTC. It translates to CASSETWTDNYGYTF.